What follows are 14 T cell receptor beta chains derived from one specimen sequenced in a study of T-cell memory formation after mild COVID-19. TCRdb passed the 5' RACE reads through MiXCR, listing each CDR3 protein once. The table lists under 200,000 distinct CDR3 sequences, roughly 13% of them singletons, with roughly 3.4% in the top ten. What was sequenced was PBMCs or a T cell subset sorted from them (not recorded which). The receptors shown here come from a man aged 18 to 29 who had mild COVID-19 (a few samples of this study predate the infection). Cell type and time point are not known.

The table lists this clonotype with many counts. The chain is built from TRBV7-9 and TRBJ2-7; the D call may be TRBD1 or TRBD2 (5 bases each). Germline CDR1 SEHNR, CDR2 FQNEAQ (reference sequence). Trimming shortened V by 1 base and J by 2 bases, and 9 bases separated the two germline ends. The CDR3 is 14 amino acids. CDR3 sequence (DNA): TGTGCCAGCAGCTTAGAGTGGGGGACCTACGAGCAGTACTTC. It is translated as CASSLEWGTYEQYF.

The chain is built from TRBV29-1 and TRBJ1-4, with D hard to call. Germline CDR1 SQVTM, CDR2 ANQGSEA. Trimming left V 6 bases short and J 8 bases short, with 10 bases between. The CDR3 is 11 amino acids. CDR3 region: CSVAPGEKLFF. As DNA, the CDR3 is TGCAGCGTCGCACCGGGCGAAAAACTGTTTTTT.

In its sample, this clonotype was seen a few times. The V gene is TRBV20-1, the J gene TRBJ2-5; D gene uncertain. Trimming took 4 bases from V and 5 from J, leaving 17 bases between them. CDR1 is DFQATT, CDR2 SNEGSKA, per germline (reference sequence). This CDR3 is 14 amino acids long. The CDR3 loop is CSAIASTAGETQYF. For the CDR3, the DNA is TGCAGTGCTATCGCTTCGACCGCCGGGGAGACCCAGTACTTC.

The rearrangement joins TRBV5-1 to TRBJ1-2, with 9 bases aligning to TRBD1. V gave up 4 bases and J gave up 7 bases; unmatched junction bases: 8. The CDR3 extends over 14 amino acids. Germline V gene sequence: CDR1 SGHRS, CDR2 YFSETQ. Here the CDR3 reads CASSPGQGITGYTF. The CDR3 nucleotides are TGCGCCAGCAGCCCTGGACAGGGGATCACTGGCTACACCTTC.

The DNA of the CDR3 is TGTGCCAGCAGCGTAGAACCAGGGCACCTCTATAATTCACCCCTCCACTTT. It specifies CASSVEPGHLYNSPLHF. This chain uses TRBV9 with TRBJ1-6; tentatively, D is TRBD1 (5 bases). V shed 0 bases and J shed 3 bases, with 13 bases lying between them. Germline V lookup: CDR1 SGDLS, CDR2 YYNGEE. The CDR3 loop spans 17 amino acids.

This clonotype has only a few counts. The CDR3 spells CASSPTGKGNTIYF. The DNA for the CDR3 is TGTGCCAGCAGCCCCACAGGGAAAGGAAACACCATATATTTT. The rearrangement links TRBV3-1 to TRBJ1-3, with a possible D match to TRBD1 (6 bases). CDR1 and CDR2 from the germline V gene are LGHDT and YNNKEL (reference sequence). Deletions cut 4 bases from V and 4 bases from J, with 11 bases between. This CDR3 region has 14 residues.

The chain is built from TRBV3-1 and TRBJ1-1; D uncertain. The CDR3 extends over 14 amino acids. Germline lookup yields CDR1 LGHDT and CDR2 YNNKEL (reference sequence). V lost 0 bases and J lost 1, with 6 bases in between. CDR3 in DNA: TGTGCCAGCAGCCAAGATGTTGCGAACACTGAAGCTTTCTTT. It yields the protein CASSQDVANTEAFF.

CDR3 in DNA: TGTGCCAGCAGCGTAGAACCTAGCGGGGGTGGTACGCAGTATTTT. It translates to CASSVEPSGGGTQYF. The chain has TRBV9 and TRBJ2-3; 10 nucleotides agree with TRBD2. With V trimmed by 0 bases and J by 8 bases, 6 bases remained unmatched. This CDR3 comprises 15 residues. Germline V gene sequence: CDR1 SGDLS, CDR2 YYNGEE.

The chain is built from TRBV5-1 and TRBJ2-2; TRBD1 agrees at 7 bases. CDR3 length: 15 residues. J gave up 0 bases and V 6 bases, and 5 bases lay outside the gene matches. CDR1 and CDR2 from the germline V gene are SGHRS and YFSETQ. CDR3 protein: CASTTDRPNTGELFF. Here the CDR3 DNA reads TGCGCCAGCACCACGGACAGGCCGAACACCGGGGAGCTGTTTTTT.

The rearrangement links TRBV6-1 to TRBJ1-1; D perhaps matches TRBD1 (5 bases). Per the germline V gene, CDR1 is MNHNS and CDR2 is SASEGT. With 8 bases removed from V and 1 base from J, the gap between germline ends came to 11 bases. CDR3 length equals 13 residues. The CDR3 protein is CASDLTGNTEAFF. CDR3 nucleotides: TGTGCCAGCGACCTTACAGGGAACACTGAAGCTTTCTTT.

This clonotype has more than one count but fewer than ten. This chain links TRBV20-1 with TRBJ2-2, with 7 nucleotides matching TRBD2. Trimming took 1 base from V and 7 from J; bases not matched to a gene: 6. The length of the CDR3 is 14 residues. Germline values: CDR1 DFQATT, CDR2 SNEGSKA (reference sequence). CDR3 sequence (DNA): TGCAGTGCTAGAGCCCCGGGGGGTCGCGGGGAGCTGTTTTTT. Translated, it gives CSARAPGGRGELFF.

This clonotype was counted only a few times. The chain is built from TRBV23-1 and TRBJ2-3, with 7 bases matching TRBD2. TRBV23-1 is identified as an open reading frame with a role that is uncertain. The CDR3 totals 15 residues. Trimming cost V 0 bases and J 4 bases; bases outside gene matches: 4. The CDR3 loop reads CASSQSREGADTQYF. In nucleotides, the CDR3 is TGCGCCAGCAGTCAATCCAGGGAGGGAGCAGATACGCAGTATTTT.

The J gene is TRBJ1-5, the V gene TRBV6-6; D possibly corresponds to TRBD1 (5 bases). V was clipped by 2 bases and J by 6 bases, with 8 bases between them. There are 13 residues in the CDR3. The germline CDR1 and CDR2 sequences are MNHNY and SVGAGI (reference sequence). DNA for the CDR3: TGTGCCAGCAGTTACGGGGGGGGTCAGCCCCAGCATTTT. Amino acid sequence: CASSYGGGQPQHF.

This chain connects TRBV15 to TRBJ2-5; no firm D call. V dropped 1 base and J dropped 4 bases, with 7 bases sitting between them. Germline assignment: CDR1 LNHNV and CDR2 YYDKDF (reference sequence). This CDR3 has 13 residues. CDR3 sequence (DNA): TGTGCCACCAGCAGAGGGTTGGGAGAGACCCAGTACTTC. Translating gives CATSRGLGETQYF.